This entry lists 18 T cell receptor beta chains sequenced from one sample in a study of T cell responses to AZD1222 COVID-19 vaccine. Sequenced by immunoSEQ multiplex PCR; TCRdb stores in-frame clones only, minus some. The repertoire consists of about 82,000 clones, with around 85% occurring once and the leading ten covering around 10%. The sequenced sample was peripheral blood, obtained 28 days after the second AZD1222 dose. These receptors were collected from an adult who received the AZD1222 COVID-19 vaccine.

This sequence joins TRBV5-4 and TRBJ2-1; no clear D gene. Trimming removed 5 bases at V and 5 bases at J, with 11 bases between. Germline V gene lookup returns CDR1 SGHNT and CDR2 YYREEE (reference sequence). CDR3 length equals 13 residues. The CDR3 coding sequence is TGTGCCAGCAGGCATCCGGACGACAATGAGCAGTTCTTC. Translating it yields CASRHPDDNEQFF.

This clone came up once. The same CDR3 also results from other DNA sequences found in this sample. The chain joins TRBV5-1 to TRBJ2-5; D uncertain. V was clipped by 2 bases and J by 5 bases, with 4 bases between them. Per germline, CDR1 SGHRS and CDR2 YFSETQ. The CDR3 has 11 residues. The CDR3 reads CASSFLETQYF. DNA for the CDR3: TGCGCCAGCAGCTTTTTGGAGACCCAGTACTTC.

The rearrangement links TRBV11-3 to TRBJ1-4; TRBD1 might be the D (5 bases). The CDR3 covers 16 residues. Germline V gives CDR1 SGHNT, CDR2 YENEEA. The ends were cut back, 1 base at V and 15 bases at J, with 24 bases in the middle. The CDR3 DNA reads as TGTGCCAGCAGCTTAGTCAATCCGGGGCCAGTGGGATCGGTGTTTTTT. This codes for CASSLVNPGPVGSVFF.

The rearrangement uses TRBV6-5 and TRBJ1-1, with 7 positions matching TRBD1. The CDR3 spans 14 residues. J lost 0 bases, V lost 5 bases, and 3 bases had no gene match. Germline-derived CDR1 and CDR2 are MNHEY and SVGAGI. The CDR3 nucleotides are TGTGCCAGCAGTCCAGGGGGGATGAACACTGAAGCTTTCTTT. Its translation: CASSPGGMNTEAFF.

This clone came up a few times. The chain joins TRBV12-3 or TRBV12-4 to TRBJ1-6; D uncertain. The CDR3 has 12 residues. Trimming shortened V by 6 bases and J by 6 bases, and 6 bases separated the two germline ends. In DNA, the CDR3 is TGTGCCAGCAGCCCGCCTAATTCACCCCTCCACTTT. Its translation is CASSPPNSPLHF.

The chain has TRBV28 and TRBJ1-5; 8 nucleotides align to TRBD1. This CDR3 has 16 amino acids. The germline gives CDR1 MDHEN, CDR2 SYDVKM. Losses at the gene ends were 3 bases for V and 4 bases for J; bases not matched to a gene: 8. The CDR3: CASSFNSGGRNQPQHF. CDR3 sequence (DNA): TGTGCCAGCAGTTTTAATTCAGGGGGCCGGAATCAGCCCCAGCATTTT.

Only one count was recorded for this clone. The genes are TRBV5-4 and TRBJ2-1; unclear D gene. The CDR3 length is 15 residues. With 1 base removed from V and 0 bases from J, the gap between germline ends came to 8 bases. From germline, CDR1 is SGHNT and CDR2 YYREEE (reference sequence). In nucleotides, the CDR3 is TGTGCCAGCAGCTTGACAGTGAGCTCCTACAATGAGCAGTTCTTC. This gives the protein CASSLTVSSYNEQFF.

This clone was seen a few times. The rearrangement joins TRBV7-8 to TRBJ1-1, with D possibly being TRBD1 (5 bases). Deletions cut 4 bases from V and 5 bases from J, with 20 bases between. The germline gives CDR1 SGHVS, CDR2 FQNEAQ. This CDR3 region has 16 residues. This CDR3 reads CASSSGDRGLRTEAFF. The CDR3 DNA follows: TGTGCCAGCAGCTCCGGGGATCGGGGGTTGCGAACTGAAGCTTTCTTT.

The chain carries TRBV18 and TRBJ1-6, with TRBD1 as a possible D gene (5 bases). The length of the CDR3 is 17 residues. Trimming left V 2 bases short and J 7 bases short, with 18 bases between. Germline CDR1 reads KGHSH; CDR2 reads LQKENI. As DNA, the CDR3 is TGTGCCAGCTCACCATCTGAGGGGAGGTTAACGAATTCACCCCTCCACTTT. Its protein product is CASSPSEGRLTNSPLHF.

The chain joins TRBV7-2 to TRBJ1-4, with D hard to call. CDR3 length: 14 amino acids. V was shortened by 1 base and J by 5 bases, with 8 bases between the two germline ends. Germline CDR1 and CDR2: SGHTA and FQGNSA. The CDR3 reads CASSLGQPNEKLFF. The CDR3 coding sequence is TGTGCCAGCAGCTTAGGGCAGCCGAATGAAAAACTGTTTTTT. Full variable domain (outside the CDR3, taken from reference TRBV7-2 and TRBJ1-4): GAGVSQSPSNKVTEKGKDVELRCDPISGHTALYWYRQSLGQGLEFLIYFQGNSAPDKSGLPSDRFSAERTGGSVSTLTIQRTQQEDSAVYLCASSLGQPNEKLFFGSGTQLSVL.

The rearrangement joins TRBV30 to TRBJ1-6; D is undetermined. The CDR3 sequence is 15 residues long. Germline lookup yields CDR1 GTSNPN and CDR2 SVGIG (reference sequence). V shed 0 bases and J shed 9 bases, with 15 bases lying between them. The CDR3 reads CAWSVRGLGASPLHF. For the CDR3, the DNA is TGTGCCTGGAGTGTACGAGGACTGGGCGCTTCACCCCTCCACTTT.

The V call is TRBV5-1, the J call TRBJ2-3, with a weak D call TRBD1 (6 bases). This CDR3 is built from 15 residues. Per germline, CDR1 SGHRS and CDR2 YFSETQ. The V and J ends lost 2 bases and 6 bases respectively, with 16 bases between them. The CDR3 DNA reads TGCGCCAGCAGCTTCGGTCAGGGGAGAATGGATACGCAGTATTTT. This codes for CASSFGQGRMDTQYF.

The chain recombines TRBV9 with TRBJ1-1, with D possibly being TRBD1 (5 bases). This CDR3 contains 15 residues. Germline values: CDR1 SGDLS, CDR2 YYNGEE. V dropped 4 bases and J dropped 0 bases, with 13 bases sitting between them. CDR3 sequence (DNA): TGTGCCAGCAGCCTAGTTGACAGATTGAACACTGAAGCTTTCTTT. Translation: CASSLVDRLNTEAFF.

The V gene is TRBV14, the J gene TRBJ1-5; 7 bases agree with TRBD1. Unmatched junction bases numbered 22, after V lost 4 bases and J lost 4 bases. The CDR3 loop spans 20 amino acids. Germline V gene lookup returns CDR1 SGHDN and CDR2 FVKESK. Here the CDR3 reads CASSLRCGRAGQSFNQPQHF. In nucleotides, the CDR3 is TGTGCCAGCAGCCTCCGCTGCGGAAGAGCGGGACAGAGCTTTAATCAGCCCCAGCATTTT.

This clone was counted a single time. This chain connects TRBV27 to TRBJ2-5; possible D gene TRBD2, 5 bases. The length of the CDR3 is 15 residues. CDR1 and CDR2 (germline): MNHEY, SMNVEV (reference sequence). The ends were cut back, 0 bases at V and 4 bases at J, with 12 bases in the middle. The CDR3 DNA reads TGTGCCAGCAGTTTATCCGGGGTTCCAGGAGAGACCCAGTACTTC. This encodes CASSLSGVPGETQYF.

This clone was found a few times. The V call is TRBV3-1 (or the pseudogene TRBV3-2), the J call TRBJ2-7; the D call may be TRBD1 or TRBD2 (8 bases each). The CDR3 is 15 amino acids. CDR1 and CDR2 from the germline V gene are LGHDT and YNNKEL (reference sequence). V was trimmed by 7 bases and J by 2 bases, leaving 18 bases between them. This CDR3 reads CASTYSGTGPYEQYF. The CDR3 DNA follows: TGTGCCAGCACCTATAGCGGGACAGGACCCTACGAGCAGTACTTC.

The genes are TRBV7-2 and TRBJ2-7; possibly TRBD1 or TRBD2 for D (5 bases each). CDR1 SGHTA and CDR2 FQGNSA come from the germline V gene. V lost 6 bases and J lost 2, with 11 bases in between. CDR3 length: 13 residues. This CDR3 is CASSGGAPYEQYF. CDR3 nucleotides: TGTGCCAGCAGTGGGGGAGCCCCCTACGAGCAGTACTTC.

DNA of the CDR3: TGTGCCAGCAGCTTAGCTGGGGTAGTAGGACAGCCCCAGCATTTT. Amino acids: CASSLAGVVGQPQHF. The chain combines TRBV7-2 with TRBJ1-5; D not certain. Germline CDR1 SGHTA, CDR2 FQGNSA. V was clipped by 0 bases and J by 7 bases, with 13 bases between them. The CDR3 loop spans 15 amino acids.